This T cell receptor beta chain was captured by sequencing in a study of blood T cell repertoires in COVID-19. At the level of the study: The United States, Italy and Spain supplied acute and convalescent COVID-19 samples. The analysed material was cDNA or gDNA that came from T cells, B-cell-depleted T cells, or PBMCs.

The CDR3 totals 13 residues. Germline V gives CDR1 SNHLY, CDR2 FYNNEI. Trimming took 8 bases from V and 5 from J, leaving 15 bases between them. Authors' methods: Amplification of reference gene primers provided the estimated nucleated cell counts. TCRdb's copy holds only in-frame clones and misses some; the assay was immunoSEQ multiplex PCR. V, J and clone size derive from that table, while D and trimming were established from the DNA sequence. The sample carries about 260,000 clones, 84% recorded once. The clonotype comes from a human donor in a cohort sampled during active COVID-19. Sequencing was performed on peripheral blood. The genes are TRBV2 and TRBJ1-1, with D possibly matching TRBD1 (6 bases). CDR3 sequence (DNA): TGTGCCAGCTGCCGGACAGCGAGGACTGAAGCTTTCTTT. It specifies CASCRTARTEAFF.